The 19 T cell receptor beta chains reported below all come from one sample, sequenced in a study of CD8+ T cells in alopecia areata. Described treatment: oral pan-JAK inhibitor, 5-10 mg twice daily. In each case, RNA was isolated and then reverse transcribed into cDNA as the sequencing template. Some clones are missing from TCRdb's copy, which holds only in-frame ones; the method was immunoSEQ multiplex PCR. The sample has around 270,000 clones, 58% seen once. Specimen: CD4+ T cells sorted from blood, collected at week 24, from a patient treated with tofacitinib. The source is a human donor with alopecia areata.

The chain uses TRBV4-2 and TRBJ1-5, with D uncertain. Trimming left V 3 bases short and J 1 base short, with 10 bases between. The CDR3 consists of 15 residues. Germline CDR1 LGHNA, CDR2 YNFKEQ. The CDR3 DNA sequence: TGTGCCAGCAGCCATCAACCGGGGAGCAATCAGCCCCAGCATTTT. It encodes CASSHQPGSNQPQHF.

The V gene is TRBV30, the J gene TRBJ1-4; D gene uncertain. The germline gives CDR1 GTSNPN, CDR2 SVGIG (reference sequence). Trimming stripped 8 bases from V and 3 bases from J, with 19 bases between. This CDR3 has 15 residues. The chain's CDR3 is CALRMRAGANEKLFF. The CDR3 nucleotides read TGTGCCCTCCGAATGAGGGCAGGAGCTAATGAAAAACTGTTTTTT.

The CDR3 region has the DNA TGTGCCAGCAGTCCATCCTCGGATACGCAGTATTTT. Its translation: CASSPSSDTQYF. V gene TRBV6-6 combines with J gene TRBJ2-3; no firm D call. Deletions cut 5 bases from V and 6 bases from J, with 9 bases between. The CDR3 sequence is 12 residues long. Germline V gene data show CDR1 as MNHNY and CDR2 as SVGAGI (reference sequence).

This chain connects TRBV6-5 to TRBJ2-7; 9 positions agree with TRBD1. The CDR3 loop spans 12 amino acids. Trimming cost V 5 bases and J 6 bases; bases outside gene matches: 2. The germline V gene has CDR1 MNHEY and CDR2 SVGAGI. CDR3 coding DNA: TGTGCCAGCAGTAGGGACAGGGTCGAGCAGTACTTC. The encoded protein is CASSRDRVEQYF.

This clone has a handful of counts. CDR3 sequence (DNA): TGTGCCAGCAGTGAGAAGGGGGCAACCGCAGATACGCAGTATTTT. This sequence encodes CASSEKGATADTQYF. V gene TRBV2 combines with J gene TRBJ2-3, with TRBD1 matching over 7 bases. The CDR3 length is 15 residues. Germline V gives CDR1 SNHLY, CDR2 FYNNEI. V lost 3 bases and J lost 4; bases outside the gene matches: 7.

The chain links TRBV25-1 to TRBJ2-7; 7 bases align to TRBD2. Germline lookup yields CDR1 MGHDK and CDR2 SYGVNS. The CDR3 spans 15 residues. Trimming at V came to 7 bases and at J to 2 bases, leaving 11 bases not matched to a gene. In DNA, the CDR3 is TGTGCCAGCACACGAGCGGGGCCTGGGGCCTACGAGCAGTACTTC. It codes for CASTRAGPGAYEQYF.

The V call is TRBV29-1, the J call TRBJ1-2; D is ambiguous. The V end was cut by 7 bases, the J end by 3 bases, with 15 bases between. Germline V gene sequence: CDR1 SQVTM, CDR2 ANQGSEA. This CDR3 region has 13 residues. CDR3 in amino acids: CSASPGLDYGYTF. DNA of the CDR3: TGCAGCGCCTCTCCCGGGCTAGACTATGGCTACACCTTC.

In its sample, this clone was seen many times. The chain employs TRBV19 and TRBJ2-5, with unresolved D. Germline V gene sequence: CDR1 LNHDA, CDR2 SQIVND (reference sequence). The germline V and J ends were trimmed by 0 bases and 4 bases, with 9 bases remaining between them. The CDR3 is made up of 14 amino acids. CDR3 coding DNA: TGTGCCAGTAGTATAGAGGGCTGGGGAGAGACCCAGTACTTC. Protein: CASSIEGWGETQYF.

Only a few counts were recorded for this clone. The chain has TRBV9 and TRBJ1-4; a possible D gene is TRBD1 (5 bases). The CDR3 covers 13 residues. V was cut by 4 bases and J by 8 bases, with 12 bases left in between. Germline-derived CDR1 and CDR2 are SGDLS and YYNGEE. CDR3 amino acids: CASSLQVEEKLFF. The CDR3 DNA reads TGTGCCAGCAGCTTACAGGTGGAGGAAAAACTGTTTTTT.

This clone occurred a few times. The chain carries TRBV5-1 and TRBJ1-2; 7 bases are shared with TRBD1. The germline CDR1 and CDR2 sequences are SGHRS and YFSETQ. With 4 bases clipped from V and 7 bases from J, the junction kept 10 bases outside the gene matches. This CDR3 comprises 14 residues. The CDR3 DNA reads TGCGCCAGCAGCGCAAGACAGGGACGGGGTGGCTACACCTTC. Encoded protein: CASSARQGRGGYTF.

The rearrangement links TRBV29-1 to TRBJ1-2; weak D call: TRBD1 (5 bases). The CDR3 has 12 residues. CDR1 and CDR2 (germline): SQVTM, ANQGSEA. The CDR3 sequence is CTEGPSNYGYTF. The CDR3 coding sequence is TGCACAGAGGGGCCAAGCAACTATGGCTACACCTTC.

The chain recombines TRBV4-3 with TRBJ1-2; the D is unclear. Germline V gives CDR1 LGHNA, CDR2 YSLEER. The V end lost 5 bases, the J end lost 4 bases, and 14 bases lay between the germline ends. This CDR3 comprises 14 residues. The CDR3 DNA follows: TGCGCCAGCAGCATGGACCGGGGTAGCTATGGCTACACCTTC. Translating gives CASSMDRGSYGYTF.

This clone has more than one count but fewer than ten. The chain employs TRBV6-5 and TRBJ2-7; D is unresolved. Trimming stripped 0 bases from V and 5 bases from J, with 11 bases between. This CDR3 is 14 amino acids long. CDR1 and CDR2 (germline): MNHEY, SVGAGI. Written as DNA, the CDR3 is TGTGCCAGCAGTTACTCGGCACCTAACAACGAGCAGTACTTC. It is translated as CASSYSAPNNEQYF.

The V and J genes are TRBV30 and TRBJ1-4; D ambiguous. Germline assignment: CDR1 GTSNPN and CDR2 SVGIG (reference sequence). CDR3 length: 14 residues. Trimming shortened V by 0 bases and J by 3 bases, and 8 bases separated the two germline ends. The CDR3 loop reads CAWSVRRSNEKLFF. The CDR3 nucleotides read TGTGCCTGGAGTGTTCGGCGATCTAATGAAAAACTGTTTTTT. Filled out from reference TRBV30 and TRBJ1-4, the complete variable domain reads SQTIHQWPATLVQPVGSPLSLECTVEGTSNPNLYWYRQAAGRGLQLLFYSVGIGQISSEVPQNLSASRPQDRQFILSSKKLLLSDSGFYLCAWSVRRSNEKLFFGSGTQLSVL.

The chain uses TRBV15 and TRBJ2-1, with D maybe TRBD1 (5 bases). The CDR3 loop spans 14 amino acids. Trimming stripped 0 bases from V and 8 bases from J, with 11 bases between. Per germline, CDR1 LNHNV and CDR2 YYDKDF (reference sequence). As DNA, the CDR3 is TGTGCCACCAGCAGAGATAGCCAGGGCCATGAGCAGTTCTTC. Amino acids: CATSRDSQGHEQFF.

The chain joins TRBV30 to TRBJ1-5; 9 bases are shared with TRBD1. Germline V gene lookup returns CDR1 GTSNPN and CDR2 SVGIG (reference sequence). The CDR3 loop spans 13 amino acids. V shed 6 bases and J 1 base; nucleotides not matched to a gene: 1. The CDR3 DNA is TGTGCCTGTGGACAGGGGAGCAATCAGCCCCAGCATTTT. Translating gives CACGQGSNQPQHF.

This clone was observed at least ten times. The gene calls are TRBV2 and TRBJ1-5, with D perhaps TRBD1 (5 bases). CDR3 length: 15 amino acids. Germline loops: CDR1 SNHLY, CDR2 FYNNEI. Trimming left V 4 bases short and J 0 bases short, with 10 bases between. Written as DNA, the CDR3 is TGTGCCAGCAGTGGGGACCTTTATAGCAATCAGCCCCAGCATTTT. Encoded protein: CASSGDLYSNQPQHF.

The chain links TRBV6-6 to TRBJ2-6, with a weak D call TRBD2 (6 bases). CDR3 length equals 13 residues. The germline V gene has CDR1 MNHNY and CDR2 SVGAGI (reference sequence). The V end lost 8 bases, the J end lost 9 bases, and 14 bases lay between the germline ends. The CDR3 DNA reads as TGTGCCAGCCGAATCCAGGGAGGCAACGTCCTGACTTTC. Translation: CASRIQGGNVLTF.

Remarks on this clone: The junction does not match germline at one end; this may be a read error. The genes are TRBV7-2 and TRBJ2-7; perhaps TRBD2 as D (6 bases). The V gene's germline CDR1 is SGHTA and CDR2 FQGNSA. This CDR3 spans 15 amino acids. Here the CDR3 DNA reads TGTGCCAGCAGCGTAGCTAGCGAGGCATCCTACGAGCAGTACTTC. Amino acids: CASSVASEASYEQYF.